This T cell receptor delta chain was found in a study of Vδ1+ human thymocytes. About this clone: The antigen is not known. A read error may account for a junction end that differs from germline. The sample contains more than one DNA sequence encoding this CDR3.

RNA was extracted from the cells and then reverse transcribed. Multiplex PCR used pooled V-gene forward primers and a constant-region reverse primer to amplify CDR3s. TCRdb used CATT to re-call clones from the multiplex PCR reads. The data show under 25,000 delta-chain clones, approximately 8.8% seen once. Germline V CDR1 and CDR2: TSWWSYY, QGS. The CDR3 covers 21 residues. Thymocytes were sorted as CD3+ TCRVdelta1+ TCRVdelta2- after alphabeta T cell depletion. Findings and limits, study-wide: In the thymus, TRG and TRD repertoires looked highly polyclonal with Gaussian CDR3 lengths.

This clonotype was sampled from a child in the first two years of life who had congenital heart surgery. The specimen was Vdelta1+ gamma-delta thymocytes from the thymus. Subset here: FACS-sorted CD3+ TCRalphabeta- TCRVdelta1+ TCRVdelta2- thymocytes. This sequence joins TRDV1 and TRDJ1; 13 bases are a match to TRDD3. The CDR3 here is CALGSLYWGIRRAGGTDKLIF. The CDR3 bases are TGTGCTCTGGGGAGTCTTTACTGGGGGATACGAAGGGCAGGGGGGACCGATAAACTCATCTTC.